This T cell receptor (beta chain) is drawn from a study of neoadjuvant anti-PD-1 for oral cavity cancer. Tumor libraries mostly used 4.5 to 5.5 ug genomic DNA, two replicates each. Clones were read by immunoSEQ multiplex PCR, and TCRdb kept only the in-frame ones, dropping some. This table has about 12,000 clones, about 60% appearing once. The germline V gene encodes CDR1 LNHDA and CDR2 SQIVND (reference sequence). The V gene end was trimmed by 1 base and the J gene end by 4 bases; junction bases not matched to a gene: 2. There are 15 residues in the CDR3. The sample here was tumor tissue, taken before nivolumab (anti-PD-1) treatment. The sequence came from a person aged 35-79 years with oral cavity squamous cell carcinoma. The donor label of this sample is uncertain. The chain uses TRBV19 and TRBJ2-2, with 8 bases matching TRBD2. CDR3 amino acids: CASSIAGRGTGELFF. The CDR3 DNA sequence: TGTGCCAGTAGTATAGCCGGGAGGGGCACCGGGGAGCTGTTTTTT.